This TCR beta chain emerged from a study of tumor-infiltrating lymphocytes in primary liver carcinoma. As for the study in general: The patients included men and women who were aged 30 to 69 years.

A primer in the constant region served to generate TCR beta cDNA from about 480 ng of total RNA. Library construction for TCR beta comprised three nested multiplex PCR rounds performed with slightly modified ARM-PCR. Amplification in the first two PCR rounds was performed using TRBV1-TRBV30 forward primers and a C-beta reverse primer for around 10 cycles each. TCRdb ran MiXCR on the multiplex PCR reads and lists one entry per CDR3 protein. The table records under 90,000 distinct CDR3 sequences, approximately 72% of them present only once. Germline values: CDR1 DFQATT, CDR2 SNEGSKA (reference sequence). This CDR3 spans 14 amino acids. The V end was cut by 6 bases, the J end by 0 bases, with 12 bases between. The tissue used was unsorted bulk material of roughly 17-33 mg. RNA and DNA were co-extracted from it with the AllPrep DNA/RNA mini kit. Each individual tumor supplied samples from five separate regions.

This clonotype was obtained from a man aged 35 to 55 with primary liver carcinoma and hepatitis B virus infection. The specimen was liver tumor tissue from sampling region 1. The subset was: tumor region T1, superior pole. The gene calls are TRBV20-1 and TRBJ2-1; D uncertain. CDR3 DNA sequence: TGCAGTGCCCCCTTCCGTAGCTCCTACAATGAGCAGTTCTTC. Amino acids: CSAPFRSSYNEQFF.